This TCR beta chain was profiled in a study of tumor-infiltrating lymphocytes in primary liver carcinoma. Turning to this clonotype: The antigen remains unidentified.

Study-wide results and limits: Only about 7-25% of top clones appeared in all five tumor regions.

TCR beta cDNA was made from 400 to 500 ng total RNA with a constant-region primer. Three rounds of nested multiplex PCR with slightly modified ARM-PCR produced TCR beta libraries. Primers for the first two PCR rounds were TRBV1-TRBV30 forward primers and a C-beta reverse primer (roughly 10 cycles per round). TCRdb passed the multiplex PCR reads through MiXCR, listing each CDR3 protein once. The profile covers roughly 120,000 distinct CDR3 sequences, with approximately 64% appearing a single time and roughly 8% taken by the ten largest. Unsorted bulk tissue, about 19-31 mg of it, served as the source for co-extraction of RNA and DNA. Trimming cost V 2 bases and J 5 bases, with 9 bases left between them. Germline lookup yields CDR1 SGHTA and CDR2 FQGTGA. There are 13 residues in the CDR3.

The sequenced material came from liver tumor tissue from sampling region 3. Indicated subset: tumor region T3, left-lateral pole. V gene TRBV7-3 combines with J gene TRBJ2-5; D gene uncertain. The TCR was taken from a woman aged 55 to 70 with primary liver carcinoma and hepatitis B virus infection. The CDR3 here is CASSLSLGETQYF. The CDR3 nucleotides are TGTGCCAGCAGCTTATCCCTGGGGGAGACCCAGTACTTC.